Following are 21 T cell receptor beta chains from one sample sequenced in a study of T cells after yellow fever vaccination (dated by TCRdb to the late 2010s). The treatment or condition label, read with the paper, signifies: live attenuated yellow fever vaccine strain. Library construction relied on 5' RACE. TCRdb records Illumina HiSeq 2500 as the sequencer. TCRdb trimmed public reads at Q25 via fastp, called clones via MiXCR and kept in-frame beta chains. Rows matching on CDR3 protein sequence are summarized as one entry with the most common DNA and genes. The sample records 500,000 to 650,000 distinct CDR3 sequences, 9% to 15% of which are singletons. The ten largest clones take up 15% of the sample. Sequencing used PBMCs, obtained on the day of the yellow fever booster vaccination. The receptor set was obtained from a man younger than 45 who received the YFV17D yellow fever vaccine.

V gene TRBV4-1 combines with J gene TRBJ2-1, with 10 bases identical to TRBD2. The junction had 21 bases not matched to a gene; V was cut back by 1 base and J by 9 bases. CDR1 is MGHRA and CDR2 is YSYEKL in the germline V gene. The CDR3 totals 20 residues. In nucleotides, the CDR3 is TGCGCCAGCAGCCAAGCGGGGAAGGAACTAGCGGGGTCCCGGACGGCTGAGCAGTTCTTC. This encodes CASSQAGKELAGSRTAEQFF.

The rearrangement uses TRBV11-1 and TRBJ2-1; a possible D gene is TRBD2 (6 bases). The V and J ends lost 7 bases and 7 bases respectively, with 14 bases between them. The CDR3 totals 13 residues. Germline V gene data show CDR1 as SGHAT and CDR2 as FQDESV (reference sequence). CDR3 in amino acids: CASNRLGFNEQFF. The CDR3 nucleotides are TGTGCCAGCAATCGACTAGGGTTTAATGAGCAGTTCTTC.

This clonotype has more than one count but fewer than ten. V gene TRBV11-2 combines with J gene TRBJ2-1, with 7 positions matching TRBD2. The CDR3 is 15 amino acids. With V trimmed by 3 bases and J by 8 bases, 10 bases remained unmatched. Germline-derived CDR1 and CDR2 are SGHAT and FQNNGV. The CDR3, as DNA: TGTGCCAGCAGCTTTCGTGGGGAGGGCCGCCATGAGCAGTTCTTC. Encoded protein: CASSFRGEGRHEQFF.

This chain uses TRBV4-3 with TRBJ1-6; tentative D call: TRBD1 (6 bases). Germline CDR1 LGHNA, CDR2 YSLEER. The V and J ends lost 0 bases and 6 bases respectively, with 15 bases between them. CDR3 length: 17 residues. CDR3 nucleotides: TGCGCCAGCAGCCAAGACCCGGCTACAGGGTTTAATTCACCCCTCCACTTT. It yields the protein CASSQDPATGFNSPLHF.

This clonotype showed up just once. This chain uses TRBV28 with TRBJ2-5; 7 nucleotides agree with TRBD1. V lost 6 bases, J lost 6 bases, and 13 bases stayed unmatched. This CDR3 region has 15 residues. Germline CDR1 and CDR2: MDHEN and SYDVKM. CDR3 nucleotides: TGTGCCAGCAGCCCGCCGGACAGGATACAACAGACCCAGTACTTC. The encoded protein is CASSPPDRIQQTQYF.

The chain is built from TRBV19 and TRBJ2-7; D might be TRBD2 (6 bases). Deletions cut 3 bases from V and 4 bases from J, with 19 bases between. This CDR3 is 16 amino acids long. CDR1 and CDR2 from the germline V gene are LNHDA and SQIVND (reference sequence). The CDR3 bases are TGTGCCAGTAGTATGAGCCGGGAGCACTACCGATACGAGCAGTACTTC. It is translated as CASSMSREHYRYEQYF.

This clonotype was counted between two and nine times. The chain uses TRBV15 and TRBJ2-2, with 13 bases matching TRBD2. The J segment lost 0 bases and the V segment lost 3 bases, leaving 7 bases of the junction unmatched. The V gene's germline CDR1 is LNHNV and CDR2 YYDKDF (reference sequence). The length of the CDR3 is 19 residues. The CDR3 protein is CATSSTGLAGLTNTGELFF. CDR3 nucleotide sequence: TGTGCCACCAGCAGTACGGGACTAGCGGGGTTAACGAACACCGGGGAGCTGTTTTTT.

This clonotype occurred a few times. As DNA, the CDR3 is TGTGCCACCAGCAGCAATATCGGGGACAGGGCTTCCTACGAGCAGTACTTC. Amino acids: CATSSNIGDRASYEQYF. The rearrangement joins TRBV15 to TRBJ2-7; 9 bases fit TRBD1. Unmatched junction bases numbered 10, after V lost 3 bases and J lost 1 base. Germline V gene sequence: CDR1 LNHNV, CDR2 YYDKDF (reference sequence). The CDR3 spans 17 residues. The full variable domain, with the rest looked up from reference TRBV15 and TRBJ2-7, is DAMVIQNPRYQVTQFGKPVTLSCSQTLNHNVMYWYQQKSSQAPKLLFHYYDKDFNNEADTPDNFQSRRPNTSFCFLDIRSPGLGDTAMYLCATSSNIGDRASYEQYFGPGTRLTVT.

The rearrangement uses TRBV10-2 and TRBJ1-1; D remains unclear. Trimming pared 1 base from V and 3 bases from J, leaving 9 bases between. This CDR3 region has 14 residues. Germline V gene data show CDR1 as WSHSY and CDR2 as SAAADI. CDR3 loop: CASSEFARDTEAFF. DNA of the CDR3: TGCGCCAGCAGTGAGTTTGCCCGGGACACTGAAGCTTTCTTT.

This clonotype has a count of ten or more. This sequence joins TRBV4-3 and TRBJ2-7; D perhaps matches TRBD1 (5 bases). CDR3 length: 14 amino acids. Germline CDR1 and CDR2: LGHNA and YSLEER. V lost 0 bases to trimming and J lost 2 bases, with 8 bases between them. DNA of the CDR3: TGCGCCAGCAGCCAAGATAGGGGAACCTACGAGCAGTACTTC. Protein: CASSQDRGTYEQYF.

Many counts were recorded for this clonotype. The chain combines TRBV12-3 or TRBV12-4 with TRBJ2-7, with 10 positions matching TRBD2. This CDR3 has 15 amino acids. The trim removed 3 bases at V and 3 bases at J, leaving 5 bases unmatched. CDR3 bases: TGTGCCAGCAGTTTGTGGGCTAGCGGGGGCTACGAGCAGTACTTC. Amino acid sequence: CASSLWASGGYEQYF.

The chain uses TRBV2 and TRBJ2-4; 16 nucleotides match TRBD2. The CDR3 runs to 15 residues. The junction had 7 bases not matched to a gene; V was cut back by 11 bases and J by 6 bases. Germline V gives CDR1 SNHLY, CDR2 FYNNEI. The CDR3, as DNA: TGTGCCGGCTCCGGGACTAGCGGGAGGGGAAACATTCAGTACTTC. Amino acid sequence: CAGSGTSGRGNIQYF. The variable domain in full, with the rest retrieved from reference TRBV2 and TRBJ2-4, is EPEVTQTPSHQVTQMGQEVILRCVPISNHLYFYWYRQILGQKVEFLVSFYNNEISEKSEIFDDQFSVERPDGSNFTLKIRSTKLEDSAMYFCAGSGTSGRGNIQYFGAGTRLSVL.

The CDR3 region is CASSYRGTGTHSGANVLTF. The DNA for the CDR3 is TGTGCCAGCAGTTACCGAGGGACAGGTACACACTCTGGGGCCAACGTCCTGACTTTC. J is TRBJ2-6 and V is TRBV6-5; 8 nucleotides match TRBD1. Per germline, CDR1 MNHEY and CDR2 SVGAGI. CDR3 size: 19 residues. Germline trimming cut 2 bases from V and 0 bases from J; bases unmatched to any gene: 9.

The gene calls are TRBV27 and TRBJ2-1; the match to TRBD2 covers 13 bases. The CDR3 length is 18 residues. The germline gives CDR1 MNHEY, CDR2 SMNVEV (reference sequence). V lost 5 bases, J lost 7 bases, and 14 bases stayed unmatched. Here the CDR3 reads CASSPTLPGLAGKNEQFF. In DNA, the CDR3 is TGTGCCAGCAGTCCTACCCTACCGGGACTAGCGGGAAAGAATGAGCAGTTCTTC.

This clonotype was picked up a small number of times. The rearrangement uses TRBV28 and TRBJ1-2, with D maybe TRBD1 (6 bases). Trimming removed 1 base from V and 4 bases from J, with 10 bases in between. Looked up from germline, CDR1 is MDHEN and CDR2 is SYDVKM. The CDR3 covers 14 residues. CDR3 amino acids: CASSLSGEIYGYTF. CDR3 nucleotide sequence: TGTGCCAGCAGTTTATCAGGGGAGATCTATGGCTACACCTTC.

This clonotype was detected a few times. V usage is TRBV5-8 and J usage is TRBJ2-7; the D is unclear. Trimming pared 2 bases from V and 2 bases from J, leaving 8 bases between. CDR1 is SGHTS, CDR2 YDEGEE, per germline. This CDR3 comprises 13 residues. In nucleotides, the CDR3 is TGTGCCAGCAGCTTAACAGTCACCTACGAGCAGTACTTC. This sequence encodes CASSLTVTYEQYF.

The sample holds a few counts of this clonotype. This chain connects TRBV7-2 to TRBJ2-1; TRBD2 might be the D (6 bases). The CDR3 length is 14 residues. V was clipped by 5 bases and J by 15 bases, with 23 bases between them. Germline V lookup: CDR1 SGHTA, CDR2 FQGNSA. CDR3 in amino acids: CASSPPVMGGGTFF. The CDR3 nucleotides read TGTGCCAGCAGCCCCCCCGTGATGGGGGGAGGAACGTTCTTC.

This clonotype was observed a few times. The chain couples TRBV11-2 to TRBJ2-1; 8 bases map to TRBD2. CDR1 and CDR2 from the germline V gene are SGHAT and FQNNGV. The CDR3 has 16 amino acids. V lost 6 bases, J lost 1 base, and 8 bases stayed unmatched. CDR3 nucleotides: TGTGCCAGCAGAAAAGAAGCGGGGGCGTCCTACAATGAGCAGTTCTTC. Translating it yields CASRKEAGASYNEQFF.

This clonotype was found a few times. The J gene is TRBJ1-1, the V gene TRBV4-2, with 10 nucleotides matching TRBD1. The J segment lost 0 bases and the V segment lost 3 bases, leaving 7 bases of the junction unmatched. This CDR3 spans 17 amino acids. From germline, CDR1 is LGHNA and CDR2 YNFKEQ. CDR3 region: CASSHQDRGAMNTEAFF. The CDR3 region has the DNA TGTGCCAGCAGCCACCAGGACAGGGGGGCCATGAACACTGAAGCTTTCTTT.

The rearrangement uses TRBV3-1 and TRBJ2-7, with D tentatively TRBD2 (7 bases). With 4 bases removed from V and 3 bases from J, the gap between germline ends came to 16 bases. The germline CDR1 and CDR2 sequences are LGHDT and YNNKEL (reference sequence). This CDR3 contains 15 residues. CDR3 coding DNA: TGTGCCAGCAGCCCCGGGGGGCTAGCAATCTACGAGCAGTACTTC. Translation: CASSPGGLAIYEQYF.

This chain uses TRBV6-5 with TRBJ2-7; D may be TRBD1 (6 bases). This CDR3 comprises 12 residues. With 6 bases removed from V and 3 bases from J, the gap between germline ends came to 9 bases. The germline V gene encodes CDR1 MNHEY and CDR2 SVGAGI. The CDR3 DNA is TGTGCCAGCAGAAGGGACAACTACGAGCAGTACTTC. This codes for CASRRDNYEQYF.